This T cell receptor (beta chain) was captured in a study of OX40 agonist ivuxolimab in advanced cancers. Concerning the study at large: Ivuxolimab, which targeted the costimulatory receptor OX40 (CD134), was an agonistic, fully human IgG2 monoclonal antibody. The dose-escalation cohort was approximately 83% male with a mean age of approximately 60 years, ranging from roughly 23 to 80. Intravenous ivuxolimab was administered to patients every 2 weeks at six dose levels: 0.01, 0.1, 0.3, 1.5, 3 and 10 mg/kg. Peripheral TCRbeta sequencing aimed to test whether ivuxolimab altered TCR sequence diversity and caused clonal T-cell expansion. Prior anti-PD-1, anti-PD-L1 or anti-CTLA-4 therapy was permitted, and about 40% of dose-escalation patients had received checkpoint inhibitors. Among the 50 to 55 dose-escalation patients, 19 had hepatocellular carcinoma, roughly 15 melanoma, 9 renal cell carcinoma and 9 head and neck cancer. Partial responses occurred in three dose-escalation patients, of whom one had hepatocellular carcinoma and two had cutaneous melanoma. The monotherapy dose-escalation portion (N of about 50 patients) of the phase I ivuxolimab trial is reported in the paper. Study-wide findings and limitations: Antigen specificity was not determined for the clonally expanded peripheral T cells. Low levels of normalized T-cell clonal expansion were also seen in some patients who did not respond. In partial responders in the 0.1-3.0 mg/kg groups, normalized peripheral clonal expansion was found to be among the lowest, especially among CD8+ T cells. At doses from 0.1 to 3.0 mg/kg, clonal expansion was seen in both CD4+ and CD8+ blood T cells between baseline and week 6. After ivuxolimab, more expanded clones were found on average in CD8+ T cells than in CD4+ T cells.

On this clone itself: What antigen it recognizes has not been identified. Within one base of it there is no much larger clone, and no base qualities were kept.

From the germline V gene, CDR1 is SGHTA and CDR2 is FQGNSA. From its cysteine to its phenylalanine, the CDR3 spans 17 amino acids. Only the CDR3 DNA stays, 51 bases, in frame from base 1. The junction shows trimming of 1 base on V and 0 bases on J, and the gene matches do not reach 6 bases of it. The trial excluded patients who had a history of autoimmune disease or who were on systemic immunosuppression. Peripheral blood for TCR sequencing was drawn from every dose cohort at baseline, at cycle 4 day 1 and at cycle 7 day 1. Samples came from an open-label, multicenter, first-in-human phase I dose-escalation trial of ivuxolimab. Adults with locally advanced or metastatic melanoma, renal cell, hepatocellular, or head and neck squamous cell carcinoma were enrolled in the trial. Before TCR sequencing, CD4+ T cells and CD8+ T cells were sorted from peripheral blood as separate populations. For sequencing of the TCRbeta CDR3 region, genomic DNA was extracted from the sorted cells. The immunoSEQ Assay was used for sequencing of TCRbeta CDR3 regions. The immuneACCESS repertoire file appears here via TCRdb, limited to in-frame rearrangements. These files lack a portion of the clones; in checked studies, under half of the deficit traces to unresolved V genes, and the cause of the others is not known. The sample table holds about 80,000 clones, of which around 90% were seen once. Jointly, the top ten make up around 2% of the sample.

The material sequenced was CD4+ or CD8+ T cells sorted from blood, taken in a trial of the OX40 agonist ivuxolimab. This receptor chain uses TRBV7-2 and TRBJ2-1; TRBD2 agrees with 7 junctional bases. The TCR was taken from an adult with an advanced solid tumor such as melanoma, head and neck, liver or kidney cancer. The DNA sequence reads TGTGCCAGCAGCTTAGATGGGGGGGGAATCTCCTACAATGAGCAGTTCTTC. This codes for CASSLDGGGISYNEQFF.